The clone carrying this T cell receptor beta chain occurred a few times. Germline lookup yields CDR1 SGHDT and CDR2 YYEEEE. The CDR3 length is 13 residues. V gave up 2 bases and J gave up 1 base, with 6 bases separating them. TCRdb's copy holds only in-frame clones and misses some; the assay was immunoSEQ multiplex PCR. The repertoire holds around 57,000 clones, with around 90% as singletons. The sample belongs to a study of T cell changes during pregnancy in multiple sclerosis. Sequencing was performed on peripheral blood, taken in the first trimester of pregnancy. The receptor was derived from a female donor in good health, enrolled as a control in a pregnancy study. The chain recombines TRBV5-6 with TRBJ1-1; D unresolved. The chain's CDR3 is CASSFRQNTEAFF. The CDR3 coding sequence is TGTGCCAGCAGCTTTCGACAGAACACTGAAGCTTTCTTT. Full variable domain (rest looked up from reference TRBV5-6 and TRBJ1-1): DAGVTQSPTHLIKTRGQQVTLRCSPKSGHDTVSWYQQALGQGPQFIFQYYEEEERQRGNFPDRFSGHQFPNYSSELNVNALLLGDSALYLCASSFRQNTEAFFGQGTRLTVV.